Each of the 30 T cell receptor beta chains below was sequenced from the same sample in a study of blood T cell repertoires in COVID-19. The assay was immunoSEQ multiplex PCR, and TCRdb's table has in-frame clones only and misses some. Of about 69,000 clones listed, more than 70% are singletons. Sequenced sample: peripheral blood. These receptors originate from a human donor in a cohort sampled during active COVID-19.

This chain uses TRBV6-5 with TRBJ2-2, with 7 bases matching TRBD1. J gave up 3 bases and V 6 bases, and 4 bases lay outside the gene matches. The CDR3 is made up of 14 amino acids. Per the germline V gene, CDR1 is MNHEY and CDR2 is SVGAGI. The CDR3 here is CASRRGQDTGELFF. The CDR3 bases are TGTGCCAGCAGGAGGGGGCAAGACACCGGGGAGCTGTTTTTT.

The gene calls are TRBV7-2 and TRBJ2-1, with D possibly matching TRBD1 (5 bases). The CDR3 is made up of 14 amino acids. The germline V and J ends were trimmed by 1 base and 9 bases, with 13 bases remaining between them. CDR1 is SGHTA and CDR2 is FQGNSA in the germline V gene. The DNA of the CDR3 is TGTGCCAGCAGCTTAGTGACGGTTCAGGGTGAGCAGTTCTTC. It yields the protein CASSLVTVQGEQFF.

The CDR3 loop reads CAISAGNSYEQYF. The CDR3 coding sequence is TGTGCCATCAGTGCGGGGAACTCCTACGAGCAGTACTTC. The chain couples TRBV10-3 to TRBJ2-7, with D possibly being TRBD2 (5 bases). The V gene lost 4 bases and the J gene lost 0 bases, with 7 bases spanning the gap. Germline loops: CDR1 ENHRY, CDR2 SYGVKD. The CDR3 totals 13 residues.

J is TRBJ1-1 and V is TRBV4-1; D not certain. The germline V gene has CDR1 MGHRA and CDR2 YSYEKL. This CDR3 has 17 residues. Trimming took 1 base from V and 1 from J, leaving 16 bases between them. The CDR3 DNA follows: TGCGCCAGCAGCCAAGTCGTCCCTAGGAGAGCGAACACTGAAGCTTTCTTT. Protein product: CASSQVVPRRANTEAFF.

This chain links TRBV30 with TRBJ2-4; 14 bases line up with TRBD2. V trimming: 2 bases; J trimming: 0 bases; junction bases outside the gene matches: 9. There are 19 residues in the CDR3. Per the germline V gene, CDR1 is GTSNPN and CDR2 is SVGIG (reference sequence). The CDR3 region is CAWSPGLAGGSSAKNIQYF. CDR3 sequence (DNA): TGTGCCTGGAGTCCCGGACTAGCGGGGGGTAGTTCAGCCAAAAACATTCAGTACTTC.

This chain uses TRBV19 with TRBJ1-5, with a tentative D call TRBD1 (6 bases). CDR3 length: 16 residues. In germline, CDR1 is LNHDA, CDR2 SQIVND (reference sequence). Trimming left V 8 bases short and J 7 bases short, with 24 bases between. As DNA, the CDR3 is TGTGCCAGTCAGAATGGCGGGGGGGGGCCAAGGCAGCCCCAGCATTTT. Its translation is CASQNGGGGPRQPQHF.

This clone was counted only a few times. The chain employs TRBV11-1 and TRBJ2-1; D is possibly TRBD1 (6 bases). Trimming shortened V by 6 bases and J by 3 bases, and 12 bases separated the two germline ends. The CDR3 is 14 residues long. Germline CDR1 is SGHAT and CDR2 is FQDESV (reference sequence). The CDR3 sequence is CASSYRGNYNEQFF. CDR3 DNA: TGTGCCAGCAGTTATAGGGGGAACTACAATGAGCAGTTCTTC.

The chain uses TRBV12-3 or TRBV12-4 and TRBJ2-7, with D maybe TRBD2 (6 bases). This CDR3 contains 13 residues. Trimming shortened V by 2 bases and J by 7 bases, and 12 bases separated the two germline ends. The CDR3 DNA is TGTGCCAGCAGTTTACGGCCCCGGGGGGAGCAGTACTTC. This encodes CASSLRPRGEQYF.

This chain links TRBV3-1 (or the pseudogene TRBV3-2) with TRBJ2-1; unclear D gene. Germline V gene data show CDR1 as LGHDT and CDR2 as YNNKEL (reference sequence). The CDR3 is 14 residues long. V lost 5 bases and J 9 bases, leaving 17 bases between the germline ends. The CDR3: CASSSQAKHSEQFF. CDR3 nucleotides: TGTGCCAGCAGCAGCCAAGCCAAACACAGTGAGCAGTTCTTC.

The chain carries TRBV5-4 and TRBJ1-5; 8 bases fit TRBD1. The CDR3 consists of 14 residues. Germline lookup yields CDR1 SGHNT and CDR2 YYREEE (reference sequence). V dropped 4 bases and J dropped 6; count of bases not matched to a gene: 6. The DNA for the CDR3 is TGTGCCAGCAGCGCAGGGGGCGATGGTCAGCCCCAGCATTTT. This sequence encodes CASSAGGDGQPQHF.

The rearrangement uses TRBV6-5 and TRBJ2-7; no clear D. The CDR3 length is 12 residues. The germline V gene encodes CDR1 MNHEY and CDR2 SVGAGI. Trimming shortened V by 5 bases and J by 6 bases, and 11 bases separated the two germline ends. DNA for the CDR3: TGTGCCAGCAGTCAGGCCGTGGGCGAGCAGTACTTC. Its translation is CASSQAVGEQYF.

This chain links TRBV9 with TRBJ1-6; the D gene is possibly TRBD1 (6 bases). This CDR3 contains 15 residues. Trimming pared 0 bases from V and 9 bases from J, leaving 13 bases between. Germline lookup yields CDR1 SGDLS and CDR2 YYNGEE. CDR3 in DNA: TGTGCCAGCAGCGTAGACCAGGGGCTCGCTTCACCCCTCCACTTT. Translation: CASSVDQGLASPLHF.

The CDR3 reads CASSLGLSSYNEQFF. The CDR3 DNA reads TGCGCCAGCAGCTTGGGACTGAGCTCCTACAATGAGCAGTTCTTC. The V and J genes are TRBV5-1 and TRBJ2-1; no definite D call. Germline loops: CDR1 SGHRS, CDR2 YFSETQ. The V end was cut by 0 bases, the J end by 0 bases, with 7 bases between. CDR3 length: 15 residues.

This chain connects TRBV7-9 to TRBJ2-7, with 9 bases lining up with TRBD2. The V segment lost 5 bases and the J segment 2 bases; nucleotides outside the gene matches: 7. This CDR3 comprises 15 residues. Germline CDR1 SEHNR, CDR2 FQNEAQ (reference sequence). CDR3 nucleotide sequence: TGTGCCAGCAGCCCGAGTGCGGGAGGGCCCTACGAGCAGTACTTC. Translation: CASSPSAGGPYEQYF.

This clone was recorded once. This chain uses TRBV14 with TRBJ2-7, with D possibly matching TRBD2 (5 bases). The CDR3 consists of 15 residues. In germline, CDR1 is SGHDN, CDR2 FVKESK. Trimming took off 4 bases at V and 5 bases at J, with 18 bases between the two ends. This CDR3 is CASSRRRVQRNEQYF. The CDR3 bases are TGTGCCAGCAGCCGCCGGCGGGTACAAAGGAACGAGCAGTACTTC.

The chain joins TRBV6-2 or TRBV6-3 to TRBJ2-3; 10 bases are a match to TRBD2. The CDR3 has 18 amino acids. The J segment lost 4 bases and the V segment lost 4 bases, leaving 14 bases of the junction unmatched. Germline loops: CDR1 MNHEY, CDR2 SVGEGT. CDR3 loop: CASSSLAPLAGGADTQYF. The CDR3 coding sequence is TGTGCCAGCAGTTCTTTGGCCCCTTTAGCGGGGGGCGCAGATACGCAGTATTTT.

This chain uses TRBV24-1 with TRBJ2-2; TRBD1 matches at 8 bases. Germline CDR1 is KGHDR and CDR2 is SFDVKD. V gave up 2 bases and J gave up 4 bases; unmatched junction bases: 5. There are 16 residues in the CDR3. CDR3: CATSDSRTGSTGELFF. CDR3 coding DNA: TGTGCCACCAGTGATTCTCGGACAGGGTCCACCGGGGAGCTGTTTTTT.

This chain links TRBV19 with TRBJ1-5; no clear D gene. Trimming took 7 bases from V and 6 from J, leaving 16 bases between them. Germline loops: CDR1 LNHDA, CDR2 SQIVND (reference sequence). This CDR3 comprises 14 residues. The CDR3 is CASNFPGSGQPQHF. In DNA, the CDR3 is TGTGCCAGTAATTTTCCCGGGAGCGGTCAGCCCCAGCATTTT.

This chain joins TRBV6-1 and TRBJ2-1; 9 bases match TRBD1. The CDR3 contains 15 residues. V gave up 3 bases and J gave up 2 bases; unmatched junction bases: 2. Germline CDR1 and CDR2: MNHNS and SASEGT. CDR3: CASSDTGGTYNEQFF. The CDR3 DNA is TGTGCCAGCAGTGACACAGGGGGCACCTACAATGAGCAGTTCTTC.

This chain joins TRBV10-3 and TRBJ2-1; 11 bases are shared with TRBD2. J lost 2 bases, V lost 11 bases, and 5 bases had no gene match. CDR1 is ENHRY, CDR2 SYGVKD, per germline. CDR3 length equals 14 residues. This CDR3 is CAGGTSGAYNEQFF. The CDR3 region has the DNA TGTGCCGGCGGGACTAGCGGTGCCTACAATGAGCAGTTCTTC.

The gene calls are TRBV29-1 and TRBJ1-1, with TRBD1 identical over 8 bases. Trimming at V came to 6 bases and at J to 10 bases, leaving 4 bases not matched to a gene. The CDR3 is 10 residues long. CDR1 and CDR2 from the germline V gene are SQVTM and ANQGSEA. CDR3 nucleotides: TGCAGCGTCTTCAGGGGGCGAGCTTTCTTT. Amino acids: CSVFRGRAFF.

This chain links TRBV30 with TRBJ1-6; a weak D match, TRBD1 (6 bases). Germline CDR1 and CDR2: GTSNPN and SVGIG (reference sequence). Trimming removed 8 bases from V and 7 bases from J, with 12 bases in between. The CDR3 length is 12 residues. CDR3 DNA sequence: TGTGCCACCGAAGGGGGAAATTCACCCCTCCACTTT. Its protein product is CATEGGNSPLHF. Full variable domain (outside the CDR3, taken from reference TRBV30 and TRBJ1-6): SQTIHQWPATLVQPVGSPLSLECTVEGTSNPNLYWYRQAAGRGLQLLFYSVGIGQISSEVPQNLSASRPQDRQFILSSKKLLLSDSGFYLCATEGGNSPLHFGNGTRLTVT.

The chain uses TRBV19 and TRBJ2-3; unclear D gene. Trimming removed 1 base from V and 0 bases from J, with 5 bases in between. Germline V gives CDR1 LNHDA, CDR2 SQIVND (reference sequence). There are 14 residues in the CDR3. CDR3: CASSIVGSTDTQYF. Written as DNA, the CDR3 is TGTGCCAGTAGTATAGTCGGTAGCACAGATACGCAGTATTTT.

The chain has TRBV14 and TRBJ2-7; TRBD2 matches at 7 bases. The J segment lost 4 bases and the V segment lost 4 bases, leaving 7 bases of the junction unmatched. The CDR3 length is 14 residues. Per germline, CDR1 SGHDN and CDR2 FVKESK. The CDR3 DNA is TGTGCCAGCAGCCCTTTGGGGGGGTCGTACGAGCAGTACTTC. The encoded protein is CASSPLGGSYEQYF.

The gene calls are TRBV11-3 and TRBJ2-5; D gene uncertain. CDR1 is SGHNT, CDR2 YENEEA, per germline. The CDR3 contains 12 residues. The V end lost 4 bases, the J end lost 5 bases, and 8 bases lay between the germline ends. CDR3 loop: CASSSSGETQYF. CDR3 nucleotides: TGTGCCAGCAGCTCCTCCGGGGAGACCCAGTACTTC. Combining the CDR3 with reference TRBV11-3 and TRBJ2-5 gives the whole variable domain EAGVVQSPRYKIIEKKQPVAFWCNPISGHNTLYWYLQNLGQGPELLIRYENEEAVDDSQLPKDRFSAERLKGVDSTLKIQPAELGDSAVYLCASSSSGETQYFGPGTRLLVL.

This clone was counted a few times. The chain links TRBV7-2 to TRBJ1-5, with D unresolved. Per germline, CDR1 SGHTA and CDR2 FQGNSA. V was clipped by 5 bases and J by 6 bases, with 11 bases between them. This CDR3 is 13 amino acids long. CDR3 DNA: TGTGCCAGCAGCGGATGGGCTACTCAGCCCCAGCATTTT. Translation gives CASSGWATQPQHF.

The DNA of the CDR3 is TGTGCCAGCGACTCGGCCCTTCATAATCAGCCCCAGCATTTT. Translated: CASDSALHNQPQHF. The chain has TRBV18 and TRBJ1-5, with D hard to call. The CDR3 is made up of 14 amino acids. V was trimmed by 8 bases and J by 4 bases, leaving 15 bases between them. Germline V lookup: CDR1 KGHSH, CDR2 LQKENI.

As to this clone: Distinct nucleotide sequences in the sample also encode this CDR3. This sequence joins TRBV6-6 and TRBJ2-7, with 9 bases lining up with TRBD2. CDR3 length: 14 residues. V was pared by 5 bases and J by 1 base, with 3 bases of the junction left unmatched. From germline, CDR1 is MNHNY and CDR2 SVGAGI (reference sequence). The chain's CDR3 is CASSLAGSSYEQYF. CDR3 coding DNA: TGTGCCAGCAGTCTAGCGGGGTCTTCCTACGAGCAGTACTTC.

The chain links TRBV19 to TRBJ1-4; no clear D. This CDR3 comprises 14 residues. Between the trimmed V and J ends, which lost 5 bases and 0 bases, there was a span of 7 bases. Germline V gene data show CDR1 as LNHDA and CDR2 as SQIVND (reference sequence). DNA for the CDR3: TGTGCCAGTAGTGAACAGACAACTAATGAAAAACTGTTTTTT. Amino acid sequence: CASSEQTTNEKLFF.

This sequence joins TRBV6-5 and TRBJ1-3; no clear D. Germline V CDR1 and CDR2: MNHEY, SVGAGI. The CDR3 is made up of 13 amino acids. Trimming shortened V by 6 bases and J by 0 bases, and 6 bases separated the two germline ends. The CDR3 DNA reads TGTGCCAGCAGGTTGAGCTCTGGAAACACCATATATTTT. It codes for CASRLSSGNTIYF.